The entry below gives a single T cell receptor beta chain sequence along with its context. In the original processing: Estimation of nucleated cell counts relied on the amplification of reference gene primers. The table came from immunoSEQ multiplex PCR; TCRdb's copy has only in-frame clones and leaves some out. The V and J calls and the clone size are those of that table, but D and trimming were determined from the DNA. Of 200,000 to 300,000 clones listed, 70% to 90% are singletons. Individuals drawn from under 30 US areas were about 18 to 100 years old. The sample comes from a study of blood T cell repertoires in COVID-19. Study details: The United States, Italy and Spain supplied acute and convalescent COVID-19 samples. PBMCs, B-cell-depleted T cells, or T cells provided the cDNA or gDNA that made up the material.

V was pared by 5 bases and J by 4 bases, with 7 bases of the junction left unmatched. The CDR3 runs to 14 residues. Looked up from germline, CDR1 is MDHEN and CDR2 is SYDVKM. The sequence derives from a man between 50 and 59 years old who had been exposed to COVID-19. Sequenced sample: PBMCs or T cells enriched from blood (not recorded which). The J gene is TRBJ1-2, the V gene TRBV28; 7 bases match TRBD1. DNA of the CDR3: TGTGCCAGCAGTACGACAGGGTCGGCCTATGGCTACACCTTC. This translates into CASSTTGSAYGYTF.